This entry lists 23 T cell receptor beta chains sequenced from one sample in a study of cytomegalovirus exposure and HLA in healthy donors. In the PCR, 60 Vbeta and 13 Jbeta primers were used. The protocol was immunoSEQ multiplex PCR, while the TCRdb copy is restricted to in-frame clones and leaves out a portion. The repertoire consists of over 70,000 clones, with roughly 60% occurring once and the leading ten covering roughly 21%. Sequenced: PBMCs. The receptor source for this set is a woman aged 50 to 65 in good health and CMV-seropositive.

The sample holds a few counts of this clone. The chain uses TRBV6-5 and TRBJ2-7; 7 bases fit TRBD1. The CDR3 sequence is 15 residues long. The junction had 9 bases not matched to a gene; V was cut back by 6 bases and J by 1 base. The germline V gene encodes CDR1 MNHEY and CDR2 SVGAGI. The CDR3: CASRSFRDSSYEQYF. In nucleotides, the CDR3 is TGTGCCAGCAGGAGCTTCCGGGACAGTTCCTACGAGCAGTACTTC.

This clone was seen only once. This chain uses TRBV2 with TRBJ1-2; unclear D gene. Looked up from germline, CDR1 is SNHLY and CDR2 is FYNNEI. Trimming removed 0 bases from V and 7 bases from J, with 9 bases in between. The CDR3 is 13 residues long. The CDR3 here is CASSEAWATGYTF. In DNA form, the CDR3 reads TGTGCCAGCAGTGAAGCCTGGGCGACTGGCTACACCTTC.

The rearrangement joins TRBV4-3 to TRBJ1-2; possibly TRBD1 for D (6 bases). CDR1 LGHNA and CDR2 YSLEER come from the germline V gene. CDR3 length equals 17 residues. Trimming removed 0 bases from V and 2 bases from J, with 16 bases in between. The CDR3, as DNA: TGCGCCAGCAGCCAAGAATACAGGGCGGTAGGGAACTATGGCTACACCTTC. Translating gives CASSQEYRAVGNYGYTF.

This chain links TRBV29-1 with TRBJ1-1, with TRBD1 matching over 7 bases. There are 14 residues in the CDR3. V lost 4 bases, J lost 3 bases, and 8 bases stayed unmatched. Germline V gene lookup returns CDR1 SQVTM and CDR2 ANQGSEA. CDR3 bases: TGCAGCGTTGGGGGCGGAAGGGGGCACACTGAAGCTTTCTTT. Protein sequence: CSVGGGRGHTEAFF. Complete variable domain (other parts from reference TRBV29-1 and TRBJ1-1): SAVISQKPSRDICQRGTSLTIQCQVDSQVTMMFWYRQQPGQSLTLIATANQGSEATYESGFVIDKFPISRPNLTFSTLTVSNMSPEDSSIYLCSVGGGRGHTEAFFGQGTRLTVV.

The genes are TRBV29-1 and TRBJ2-5; possible D gene TRBD1, 6 bases. Germline CDR1 reads SQVTM; CDR2 reads ANQGSEA. The V and J ends lost 5 bases and 1 base respectively, with 11 bases between them. CDR3 length equals 13 residues. The CDR3 protein is CSVSQGTQETQYF. For the CDR3, the DNA is TGCAGCGTTTCTCAGGGGACCCAAGAGACCCAGTACTTC.

The chain is built from TRBV9 and TRBJ2-1; TRBD2 agrees at 12 bases. The CDR3 spans 15 residues. Germline V lookup: CDR1 SGDLS, CDR2 YYNGEE. V shed 3 bases, J shed 5 bases, and the junction held 3 bases outside the gene matches. The CDR3 DNA reads as TGTGCCAGCAGCGAATCTAGCGGGGGGGACAATGAGCAGTTCTTC. Amino acid sequence: CASSESSGGDNEQFF.

The chain carries TRBV5-4 and TRBJ2-5; possible D gene TRBD2, 5 bases. The V and J ends lost 2 bases and 5 bases respectively, with 16 bases between them. Germline values: CDR1 SGHNT, CDR2 YYREEE (reference sequence). This CDR3 has 15 residues. Written as DNA, the CDR3 is TGTGCCAGCAGCTTAGATGGCAGCGGACCGGAGACCCAGTACTTC. Translation gives CASSLDGSGPETQYF.

This chain joins TRBV4-1 and TRBJ2-2, with a weak D call TRBD2 (5 bases). CDR3 length equals 14 residues. Germline CDR1 and CDR2: MGHRA and YSYEKL. V lost 1 base to trimming and J lost 6 bases, with 9 bases between them. CDR3 loop: CASSQVGLSGELFF. CDR3 bases: TGCGCCAGCAGCCAAGTAGGACTGTCCGGGGAGCTGTTTTTT.

Only a few counts were recorded for this clone. The CDR3 sequence is CASSTGQEEETQYF. DNA for the CDR3: TGTGCCAGCAGCACGGGACAGGAAGAAGAGACCCAGTACTTC. The rearrangement links TRBV6-5 to TRBJ2-5, with 8 bases that match TRBD1. This CDR3 contains 14 residues. CDR1 is MNHEY and CDR2 is SVGAGI in the germline V gene. V shed 6 bases and J 3 bases; nucleotides not matched to a gene: 6.

This clone was seen more than once but under ten times. J is TRBJ2-2 and V is TRBV4-3; 8 bases agree with TRBD2. This CDR3 has 17 amino acids. Per germline, CDR1 LGHNA and CDR2 YSLEER. The junction had 5 bases not matched to a gene; V was cut back by 0 bases and J by 2 bases. This CDR3 is CASSQDFGGGNTGELFF. CDR3 sequence (DNA): TGCGCCAGCAGCCAAGATTTCGGGGGGGGTAACACCGGGGAGCTGTTTTTT.

The V and J genes are TRBV7-9 and TRBJ1-1; D is uncertain. The V and J ends lost 1 base and 7 bases respectively, with 13 bases between them. Germline assignment: CDR1 SEHNR and CDR2 FQNEAQ (reference sequence). The CDR3 spans 14 residues. The CDR3 reads CASSLGEGYLEAFF. CDR3 DNA sequence: TGTGCCAGCAGCTTAGGAGAGGGTTACCTTGAAGCTTTCTTT.

The chain has TRBV7-6 and TRBJ2-2; D gene unclear. The germline V gene has CDR1 SGHVS and CDR2 FNYEAQ. V was cut by 2 bases and J by 2 bases, with 9 bases left in between. The CDR3 has 15 amino acids. The CDR3 sequence: CASSLSGGNTGELFF. CDR3 DNA: TGTGCCAGCAGCTTAAGTGGCGGAAACACCGGGGAGCTGTTTTTT.

The chain combines TRBV10-1 with TRBJ1-6; the match to TRBD1 covers 12 bases. In germline, CDR1 is WNHNN, CDR2 SYGVQD (reference sequence). The ends lost 8 bases at V and 7 bases at J; junction bases unmatched: 18. The CDR3 extends over 19 amino acids. For the CDR3, the DNA is TGCGCCAGCCCCCAAAGGGACAGGGGGCCCGAATTAACAAATTCACCCCTCCACTTT. It translates to CASPQRDRGPELTNSPLHF.

This clone was seen a handful of times. The V and J genes are TRBV19 and TRBJ1-5, with 7 bases matching TRBD1. V dropped 6 bases and J dropped 4; count of bases not matched to a gene: 6. Germline V CDR1 and CDR2: LNHDA, SQIVND (reference sequence). The CDR3 has 14 residues. This CDR3 reads CASRTGAGNQPQHF. The CDR3, as DNA: TGTGCCAGTAGAACAGGGGCAGGGAATCAGCCCCAGCATTTT.

In this sample, this clone turned up a few times. The genes are TRBV7-9 and TRBJ1-1; TRBD1 matches 8 bases. This CDR3 contains 15 residues. Per germline, CDR1 SEHNR and CDR2 FQNEAQ (reference sequence). Trimming took 1 base from V and 7 from J; bases not matched to a gene: 8. CDR3 in DNA: TGTGCCAGCAGCTTAGGTTCCACACAGGGGGTTGAAGCTTTCTTT. Encoded protein: CASSLGSTQGVEAFF.

As for this clone: Other DNA sequences in this specimen translate into the identical CDR3. The chain is built from TRBV5-1 and TRBJ2-7; the D is unclear. Germline assignment: CDR1 SGHRS and CDR2 YFSETQ. Deletions cut 0 bases from V and 3 bases from J, with 7 bases between. The length of the CDR3 is 13 residues. This CDR3 is CASSLGLFYEQYF. The CDR3 region has the DNA TGCGCCAGCAGCTTGGGGCTCTTCTACGAGCAGTACTTC.

The V and J genes are TRBV5-4 and TRBJ2-7; TRBD2 might be the D (6 bases). Trimming stripped 7 bases from V and 5 bases from J, with 16 bases between. The germline V gene has CDR1 SGHNT and CDR2 YYREEE (reference sequence). The CDR3 extends over 13 amino acids. The CDR3 is CASAFGGRNEQYF. DNA for the CDR3: TGTGCCAGCGCCTTCGGAGGGAGGAACGAGCAGTACTTC.

The J gene is TRBJ2-7, the V gene TRBV6-5, with D perhaps matching TRBD2 (6 bases). V lost 6 bases and J 1 base, leaving 13 bases between the germline ends. Germline CDR1 reads MNHEY; CDR2 reads SVGAGI. The CDR3 extends over 14 amino acids. The chain's CDR3 is CASSQAGTSYEQYF. CDR3 DNA sequence: TGTGCCAGCAGCCAGGCAGGGACTTCCTACGAGCAGTACTTC.

J is TRBJ2-2 and V is TRBV15, with a possible D match to TRBD1 (5 bases). Germline CDR1 and CDR2: LNHNV and YYDKDF (reference sequence). Trimming removed 3 bases from V and 5 bases from J, with 10 bases in between. This CDR3 is built from 14 residues. Here the CDR3 DNA reads TGTGCCACCAGCAGGGACATAGGGACCGGGGAGCTGTTTTTT. It yields the protein CATSRDIGTGELFF.

Comment on this clone: The same CDR3 arises from other DNA sequences in this sample as well. The CDR3 spells CAWSVGDTEAFF. In DNA, the CDR3 is TGTGCCTGGAGTGTCGGGGACACTGAAGCTTTCTTT. J is TRBJ1-1 and V is TRBV30; D uncertain. The V and J ends lost 0 bases and 3 bases respectively, with 5 bases between them. This CDR3 contains 12 residues. CDR1 is GTSNPN and CDR2 is SVGIG in the germline V gene (reference sequence).

CDR3 residues: CASSLRGRNTGELFF. For the CDR3, the DNA is TGCGCCAGCAGCCTCAGGGGGCGGAACACCGGGGAGCTGTTTTTT. The rearrangement uses TRBV5-1 and TRBJ2-2, with 8 bases aligning to TRBD1. CDR1 and CDR2 from the germline V gene are SGHRS and YFSETQ. Trimming removed 4 bases from V and 1 base from J; junction bases left unmatched: 3. The CDR3 runs 15 residues.

The chain uses TRBV28 and TRBJ1-1; 8 positions agree with TRBD1. This CDR3 spans 15 amino acids. Germline CDR1 and CDR2: MDHEN and SYDVKM. Trimming removed 4 bases from V and 0 bases from J; junction bases left unmatched: 4. DNA of the CDR3: TGTGCCAGCAGTTCTGAGGACAGGGTGAACACTGAAGCTTTCTTT. Protein sequence: CASSSEDRVNTEAFF.

The V call is TRBV21-1, the J call TRBJ2-7; TRBD2 is taken as the D call from the table, unchecked against the DNA. TRBV21-1 is tagged as a pseudogene. The CDR3 runs 16 residues. CDR3: CASSLPGGNSSYEQYF. The CDR3 nucleotides are TGTGCCAGCAGCTTACCCGGGGGGAACAGCTCCTACGAGCAGTACTTC.